The 22 T cell receptor beta chains presented below share a single source sample, sequenced in a study of T cell changes during pregnancy in multiple sclerosis. Sequenced by immunoSEQ multiplex PCR; TCRdb stores in-frame clones only, minus some. The sample gives under 70,000 clones, about nine tenths of which show up once; almost 6.5% is in the top ten. The specimen was peripheral blood, collected in the third trimester of pregnancy. The origin of the receptors is a female donor in good health, enrolled as a control in a pregnancy study.

This chain connects TRBV28 to TRBJ2-7, with D maybe TRBD2 (5 bases). V gave up 8 bases and J gave up 2 bases, with 10 bases separating them. CDR1 and CDR2 from the germline V gene are MDHEN and SYDVKM. This CDR3 is 12 amino acids long. The CDR3 loop is CASLAQTYEQYF. The CDR3 DNA is TGTGCCAGCCTAGCCCAAACCTACGAGCAGTACTTC.

The chain uses TRBV7-6 and TRBJ2-1, with 7 bases matching TRBD2. The ends lost 2 bases at V and 7 bases at J; junction bases unmatched: 14. Germline CDR1 and CDR2: SGHVS and FNYEAQ. This CDR3 is 17 amino acids long. The CDR3, as DNA: TGTGCCAGCAGCTTAAACAGCGGGATGAGGGGTGGAAATGAGCAGTTCTTC. Amino acids: CASSLNSGMRGGNEQFF.

This clone came up once. V gene TRBV21-1 combines with J gene TRBJ1-1; the table's D call, TRBD1, has no DNA check behind it. TRBV21-1 is reported as a pseudogene. The CDR3 length is 19 residues. The CDR3 coding sequence is TGTGCCAGCAGCAAAGATAGCCGTAGGGGACAGGGCGCGGACACTGAAGCTTTCTTT. The encoded protein is CASSKDSRRGQGADTEAFF.

To note about this clone: The same CDR3 arises from other DNA sequences in this sample as well. The chain employs TRBV6-6 and TRBJ1-5; D call uncertain. V was shortened by 0 bases and J by 4 bases, with 4 bases between the two germline ends. This CDR3 has 13 residues. The V gene's germline CDR1 is MNHNY and CDR2 SVGAGI (reference sequence). CDR3 DNA: TGTGCCAGCAGTTACTCCCAAAATCAGCCCCAGCATTTT. Protein product: CASSYSQNQPQHF.

This clone showed up just a few times. V gene TRBV19 combines with J gene TRBJ1-2; TRBD1 agrees at 7 bases. This CDR3 is built from 14 residues. Germline V gives CDR1 LNHDA, CDR2 SQIVND (reference sequence). The ends lost 3 bases at V and 8 bases at J; junction bases unmatched: 9. The CDR3 nucleotides are TGTGCCAGTAGTATTGTGGACAGGTCGCAGGGCTACACCTTC. Encoded protein: CASSIVDRSQGYTF.

The chain is built from TRBV28 and TRBJ1-5; D remains unclear. CDR1 and CDR2 from the germline V gene are MDHEN and SYDVKM. This CDR3 comprises 14 residues. The V and J ends lost 3 bases and 7 bases respectively, with 13 bases between them. In DNA, the CDR3 is TGTGCCAGCAGTTTTTCACGGGATGGGCAGCCCCAGCATTTT. Its protein product is CASSFSRDGQPQHF.

The chain couples TRBV11-3 to TRBJ1-2; 11 nucleotides align to TRBD1. The V segment lost 5 bases and the J segment 7 bases; nucleotides outside the gene matches: 15. CDR1 and CDR2 from the germline V gene are SGHNT and YENEEA. This CDR3 has 17 amino acids. The chain's CDR3 is CASSRTGTGGVGLGYTF. CDR3 sequence (DNA): TGTGCCAGCAGCAGAACCGGGACAGGGGGTGTAGGGCTTGGCTACACCTTC.

J is TRBJ2-3 and V is TRBV30; weak D call: TRBD1 (5 bases). This CDR3 contains 14 residues. Between the trimmed V and J ends, which lost 4 bases and 0 bases, there was a span of 11 bases. Germline-derived CDR1 and CDR2 are GTSNPN and SVGIG (reference sequence). As DNA, the CDR3 is TGTGCCTGGACCTTGGACATCAGCACAGATACGCAGTATTTT. This sequence encodes CAWTLDISTDTQYF.

The chain carries TRBV30 and TRBJ2-7; maybe TRBD2 (5 bases). V was clipped by 7 bases and J by 9 bases, with 16 bases between them. Germline V gives CDR1 GTSNPN, CDR2 SVGIG (reference sequence). The CDR3 length is 11 residues. This chain's CDR3 is CASDVGGLQYF. The CDR3 coding sequence is TGTGCCTCGGACGTCGGAGGTCTGCAGTACTTC.

In its sample, this clone was seen a few times. V usage is TRBV19 and J usage is TRBJ1-2, with D perhaps matching TRBD1 (5 bases). Looked up from germline, CDR1 is LNHDA and CDR2 is SQIVND (reference sequence). This CDR3 comprises 14 residues. Trimming removed 10 bases at V and 0 bases at J, with 15 bases between. The CDR3 sequence: CATKGQGTNYGYTF. DNA for the CDR3: TGTGCCACGAAAGGTCAGGGAACTAACTATGGCTACACCTTC.

The V and J genes are TRBV18 and TRBJ1-4; TRBD1 is a possible D gene (6 bases). CDR1 is KGHSH and CDR2 is LQKENI in the germline V gene. The CDR3 length is 14 residues. Trimming removed 4 bases at V and 5 bases at J, with 11 bases between. The CDR3 is CASSHGTLNEKLFF. In DNA, the CDR3 is TGTGCCAGCTCACACGGGACACTGAATGAAAAACTGTTTTTT.

The chain combines TRBV5-4 with TRBJ1-1; 7 bases are a match to TRBD1. The germline CDR1 and CDR2 sequences are SGHNT and YYREEE (reference sequence). The CDR3 is made up of 13 amino acids. After removal of 3 bases from V and 4 bases from J, the junction contained 3 bases not matched to a gene. This CDR3 is CASSSQGGTEAFF. The CDR3, as DNA: TGTGCCAGCAGCTCCCAGGGGGGCACTGAAGCTTTCTTT.

The J gene is TRBJ1-1, the V gene TRBV10-3; no reliable D call. From germline, CDR1 is ENHRY and CDR2 SYGVKD. This CDR3 spans 15 amino acids. Trimming left V 4 bases short and J 6 bases short, with 18 bases between. The CDR3 loop is CAISAVLTRFAEAFF. CDR3 coding DNA: TGTGCCATCAGTGCTGTCCTAACCCGCTTCGCTGAAGCTTTCTTT.

The rearrangement uses TRBV5-1 and TRBJ2-7; 10 bases fit TRBD2. Trimming at V came to 3 bases and at J to 0 bases, leaving 3 bases not matched to a gene. This CDR3 spans 15 amino acids. Germline assignment: CDR1 SGHRS and CDR2 YFSETQ. The CDR3 DNA follows: TGCGCCAGCAGCTGGCTAGCGGGGGTCTCCTACGAGCAGTACTTC. Protein: CASSWLAGVSYEQYF.

This chain connects TRBV15 to TRBJ2-1; 9 nucleotides agree with TRBD1. V shed 0 bases, J shed 4 bases, and the junction held 4 bases outside the gene matches. Germline V gene data show CDR1 as LNHNV and CDR2 as YYDKDF (reference sequence). This CDR3 region has 16 residues. The CDR3 coding sequence is TGTGCCACCAGCAGAGATTCTGGACAGGGGTACAATGAGCAGTTCTTC. Its protein product is CATSRDSGQGYNEQFF.

V and J are TRBV4-3 and TRBJ2-1, with D possibly matching TRBD2 (5 bases). The CDR3 runs to 15 residues. Germline V gene sequence: CDR1 LGHNA, CDR2 YSLEER. Trimming removed 0 bases from V and 6 bases from J, with 12 bases in between. The CDR3 region is CASSQDFRTGNEQFF. As DNA, the CDR3 is TGCGCCAGCAGCCAAGATTTTAGGACTGGCAATGAGCAGTTCTTC.

This clone appeared a single time. The chain employs TRBV18 and TRBJ2-3; 8 bases align to TRBD1. The CDR3 loop spans 15 amino acids. The V gene end was trimmed by 2 bases and the J gene end by 3 bases; junction bases not matched to a gene: 4. Germline CDR1 is KGHSH and CDR2 is LQKENI. Written as DNA, the CDR3 is TGTGCCAGCTCACCAAACAGGGGGGAAACAGATACGCAGTATTTT. It is translated as CASSPNRGETDTQYF. Supplemented by reference TRBV18 and TRBJ2-3, the full variable domain reads NAGVMQNPRHLVRRRGQEARLRCSPMKGHSHVYWYRQLPEEGLKFMVYLQKENIIDESGMPKERFSAEFPKEGPSILRIQQVVRGDSAAYFCASSPNRGETDTQYFGPGTRLTVL.

V and J are TRBV29-1 and TRBJ2-7; D is unclear. The CDR3 is made up of 11 amino acids. In germline, CDR1 is SQVTM, CDR2 ANQGSEA. Trimming removed 4 bases from V and 5 bases from J, with 9 bases in between. Here the CDR3 reads CSVVAADEQYF. CDR3 in DNA: TGCAGCGTTGTCGCGGCAGACGAGCAGTACTTC.

The chain carries TRBV10-3 and TRBJ2-1, with 11 bases lining up with TRBD2. CDR1 and CDR2 (germline): ENHRY, SYGVKD. V gave up 2 bases and J gave up 0 bases; unmatched junction bases: 6. This CDR3 spans 18 amino acids. The CDR3, as DNA: TGTGCCATCAGTGAGATGGCTAGCGGGAGGCGCTCCTACAATGAGCAGTTCTTC. This encodes CAISEMASGRRSYNEQFF.

V gene TRBV4-3 combines with J gene TRBJ2-1; 11 positions agree with TRBD2. The CDR3 is 17 amino acids. J lost 7 bases, V lost 3 bases, and 11 bases had no gene match. Per germline, CDR1 LGHNA and CDR2 YSLEER. The CDR3 loop reads CASSQDPSGGLGNEQFF. The CDR3 DNA is TGCGCCAGCAGCCAGGACCCTAGCGGGGGGCTGGGGAATGAGCAGTTCTTC.

The chain links TRBV7-2 to TRBJ2-1; 10 nucleotides match TRBD2. CDR1 SGHTA and CDR2 FQGNSA come from the germline V gene. The ends lost 4 bases at V and 0 bases at J; junction bases unmatched: 0. This CDR3 contains 15 residues. The CDR3 loop is CASSWTSGSYNEQFF. The CDR3 nucleotides are TGTGCCAGCAGCTGGACTAGCGGCTCCTACAATGAGCAGTTCTTC. Looking up the rest from reference TRBV7-2 and TRBJ2-1 gives the full variable domain: GAGVSQSPSNKVTEKGKDVELRCDPISGHTALYWYRQSLGQGLEFLIYFQGNSAPDKSGLPSDRFSAERTGGSVSTLTIQRTQQEDSAVYLCASSWTSGSYNEQFFGPGTRLTVL.

The J gene is TRBJ1-5, the V gene TRBV6-4; perhaps TRBD1 as D (5 bases). V was clipped by 3 bases and J by 7 bases, with 10 bases between them. Germline CDR1 MRHNA, CDR2 SNTAGT. The CDR3 extends over 13 amino acids. In DNA, the CDR3 is TGTGCCAGCAGTGATACGCAGGGCCAGCCCCAGCATTTT. Amino acid sequence: CASSDTQGQPQHF.